The clone carrying this TCR beta chain has a count of ten or more. V was clipped by 3 bases and J by 7 bases; unmatched bases: 7. Germline values: CDR1 KGHDR, CDR2 SFDVKD. The CDR3 sequence is 15 residues long. One entry per CDR3 protein, called by TCRdb with MiXCR from the RT-PCR reads. The sample has around 750,000 distinct CDR3 sequences, 20% to 25% seen once; the top ten hold roughly 10%. The sample belongs to a study of response to subunit inactivated influenza vaccine. The chain links TRBV24-1 to TRBJ2-1; 8 bases map to TRBD1. Material: PBMCs from blood, obtained more than 4 days after vaccination. This clonotype was sampled from a man in his fifties or sixties who received an inactivated influenza vaccine. This CDR3 is CATSDVGQVGNEQFF. The CDR3 nucleotides read TGTGCCACCAGTGATGTGGGACAGGTGGGAAATGAGCAGTTCTTC.